Sequencing of this T cell receptor (beta chain) was carried out in a study of shared clonotypes between healthy human individuals. Profiled with immunoSEQ multiplex PCR; TCRdb holds only in-frame clones, not every one. Altogether under 850,000 clones are present, about 91% being singletons, with the ten largest covering under 30%. Cells designated naive CD8 were CD45RO-negative and were positively selected for CCR7, with terminally differentiated effector memory CD45RA+ cells excluded. Donors were healthy HIV-negative adults without recently reported acute infections or vaccinations. This CDR3 has 15 residues. Germline V gene lookup returns CDR1 MGHRA and CDR2 YSYEKL. The germline V and J ends were trimmed by 1 base and 5 bases, with 12 bases remaining between them.

The sequence was collected from a young man in good health. Sequencing input: naive CD8+ T cells sorted from blood. The rearrangement joins TRBV4-1 to TRBJ1-5, with D hard to call. The CDR3 sequence: CASSQGPLGDQPQHF. As DNA, the CDR3 is TGCGCCAGCAGCCAAGGGCCACTCGGGGATCAGCCCCAGCATTTT.